This TCR beta chain was profiled in a study of beta chain features in type 1 diabetes. Study results and limitations: VDJ junctions in type 1 diabetes patients carried more deletions and fewer insertions.

This CDR3 is built from 12 residues. V was clipped by 1 base and J by 12 bases, with 10 bases between them. Germline values: CDR1 MDHEN, CDR2 SYDVKM. Sequenced material consisted of expressed TCRB transcripts (all of the isolated RNA was reverse transcribed). Sequenced by immunoSEQ multiplex PCR; TCRdb stores in-frame clones only, minus some. The data show over 150,000 clones, with approximately 13% seen just once and roughly 0.56% held by the top ten. This clone was counted only a few times. What it binds is not known. This chain uses TRBV28 with TRBJ2-1, with D uncertain. The sequence derives from a woman aged 18-29 years in good health. The sequencing sample was made of central memory CD4+ T cells from blood. CDR3 in amino acids: CASSLSRGGQFF. Here the CDR3 DNA reads TGTGCCAGCAGTTTATCGCGCGGTGGGCAGTTCTTC.